This TCR beta chain was identified during a study of cytomegalovirus exposure and HLA in healthy donors. General observations from the study: A previous analysis found most TCR beta V segments productive roughly 87% or roughly 30% of the time. Analyzed later, most CMV-associated TCR beta chains appeared HLA-restricted.

The donors, nominally healthy at sampling, likely had unrecorded immune exposures. Germline CDR1 reads MNHEY; CDR2 reads SVGAGI. The CDR3 runs to 15 residues. The J segment lost 11 bases and the V segment lost 2 bases, leaving 8 bases of the junction unmatched. As to this clone: Its specificity is unknown.

Amplification used 60 Vbeta primers and 13 Jbeta primers. Sequenced by immunoSEQ multiplex PCR; TCRdb stores in-frame clones only, minus some. The top ten hold roughly 1.4% of the sample, which has some 180,000 clones, 77% seen once. The V gene is TRBV6-5, the J gene TRBJ2-5, with 13 bases fitting TRBD2. The clonotype comes from a man aged 18-30 years in good health and CMV-seronegative. Sequenced: PBMCs. In nucleotides, the CDR3 is TGTGCCAGCAGTTACCGGTTCGGACTAGCGGGAGAGCAGTACTTC. Protein sequence: CASSYRFGLAGEQYF.